This T cell receptor beta chain was identified in a study of patients and donors after allogeneic stem cell transplantation. This clonotype turned up a few times. TCRdb re-called the RT-PCR reads with MiXCR, one entry per CDR3 protein. In the table there are about 200,000 distinct CDR3 sequences, roughly 40% of which are singletons. Trimming took 0 bases from V and 7 from J; bases not matched to a gene: 10. The CDR3 is made up of 17 amino acids. Looked up from germline, CDR1 is LGHNA and CDR2 is YNFKEQ. The sample taken for sequencing was blood, either unsorted or a sorted T cell fraction (not recorded which). This TCR was sampled from a human donor who was either an allogeneic HSCT recipient or a stem cell or donor lymphocyte infusion donor (not recorded which). It is not recorded whose cells these are; they may come from a transplant donor. V gene TRBV4-2 combines with J gene TRBJ2-7; the match to TRBD2 covers 12 bases. This CDR3 reads CASSQDLLGLAGSEQYF. CDR3 bases: TGTGCCAGCAGCCAAGATCTCTTAGGACTAGCGGGAAGTGAGCAGTACTTC.